This is a list of T cell receptor beta chains from one sample in a study of identifying expanded T cells in peripheral blood. Measured with immunoSEQ multiplex PCR; TCRdb has only the in-frame clones, and not every one. The sample has approximately 120,000 clones, around four fifths seen once. Sequenced: blood. Receptors originate from a person between 18 and 75 years old in good health. CDR3s include the opening cysteine and the closing phenylalanine or tryptophan. A D gene is named only where the DNA matches it firmly. A row's size may be missing; if present it is once, few, many or a size class.

clone_size: -
v_call: TRBV5-1
d_call: -
j_call: TRBJ1-1
cdr3_nt: TGCGCCAGCAGCTTGGCCTTTCCGGGTAACACTGAAGCTTTCTTT
cdr3_aa: CASSLAFPGNTEAFF

clone_size: -
v_call: TRBV19
d_call: TRBD2
j_call: TRBJ2-1
cdr3_nt: TGTGCCAGTAGTTTAGCGGGGAGCGTCTACAATGAGCAGTTCTTC
cdr3_aa: CASSLAGSVYNEQFF

clone_size: -
v_call: TRBV30
d_call: TRBD1
j_call: TRBJ1-3
cdr3_nt: TGTGCCTGGTCCTTGACAGGGGGCAAGGACACCATATATTTT
cdr3_aa: CAWSLTGGKDTIYF

clone_size: -
v_call: TRBV6-5
d_call: -
j_call: TRBJ1-6
cdr3_nt: TGTGCCAGCAGTTACGGGTCGGATTCACCCCTCCACTTT
cdr3_aa: CASSYGSDSPLHF

clone_size: once
v_call: TRBV18
d_call: -
j_call: TRBJ1-2
cdr3_nt: TGTGCCAGCTCGCGAAACCGGGACGACAACTATGGCTACACCTTC
cdr3_aa: CASSRNRDDNYGYTF

clone_size: -
v_call: TRBV5-8
d_call: -
j_call: TRBJ1-5
cdr3_nt: TGTGCCAGCAGCTTGGAGGAATCTCAGCCCCAGCATTTT
cdr3_aa: CASSLEESQPQHF

clone_size: -
v_call: TRBV30
d_call: -
j_call: TRBJ1-4
cdr3_nt: TGTGCCTGGAGGTCGGGGCCAGGAGTCGCAACTAATGAAAAACTGTTTTTT
cdr3_aa: CAWRSGPGVATNEKLFF

clone_size: few
v_call: TRBV4-3
d_call: -
j_call: TRBJ1-2
cdr3_nt: TGCGCCAGCAGCCAGACGGAAACAAAAGGGGTTCTGGAGGGCTACACCTTC
cdr3_aa: CASSQTETKGVLEGYTF

clone_size: few
v_call: TRBV28
d_call: -
j_call: TRBJ1-5
cdr3_nt: TGTGCCAGCGCTGGTTCGCAGCCCCAGCATTTT
cdr3_aa: CASAGSQPQHF

clone_size: -
v_call: TRBV4-1
d_call: TRBD1
j_call: TRBJ1-2
cdr3_nt: TGCGCCAGCAGCCAGAGAATGACAGGGAGCTATGGCTACACCTTC
cdr3_aa: CASSQRMTGSYGYTF

clone_size: once
v_call: TRBV6-5
d_call: -
j_call: TRBJ2-5
cdr3_nt: TGTGCCAGCAGCTCCCCATTAGGGCAGGAGACCCAGTACTTC
cdr3_aa: CASSSPLGQETQYF

clone_size: -
v_call: TRBV11-2
d_call: TRBD1
j_call: TRBJ1-2
cdr3_nt: TGTGCCAGCAGCTTACATCTGGAGGGGGCGCGGGGCTACACCTTC
cdr3_aa: CASSLHLEGARGYTF

clone_size: -
v_call: TRBV5-6
d_call: -
j_call: TRBJ2-7
cdr3_nt: TGTGCCAGCAGCTCCGCACCCGACGGGAAATACGAGCAGTACTTC
cdr3_aa: CASSSAPDGKYEQYF

clone_size: -
v_call: TRBV30
d_call: -
j_call: TRBJ2-7
cdr3_nt: TGTGCCTGGAGCGGAGGGGCCGAGCAGTACTTC
cdr3_aa: CAWSGGAEQYF

clone_size: -
v_call: TRBV18
d_call: TRBD1
j_call: TRBJ2-7
cdr3_nt: TGTGCCAGCTCACTCGACTCGGGACAGGCAGACTTC
cdr3_aa: CASSLDSGQADF

clone_size: -
v_call: TRBV4-2
d_call: -
j_call: TRBJ2-7
cdr3_nt: TGTGCCAGCAGCCAAAGCTACAGGGAGAGTTTGTACTTC
cdr3_aa: CASSQSYRESLYF

clone_size: -
v_call: TRBV6-6
d_call: -
j_call: TRBJ1-3
cdr3_nt: TGTGCCAGCAGTTACGGGGTTCTCTCTGGAAACACCATATATTTT
cdr3_aa: CASSYGVLSGNTIYF

clone_size: -
v_call: TRBV15
d_call: TRBD1
j_call: TRBJ1-2
cdr3_nt: TGTGCCACCAGCAGAGACCGACAGGGCAATGGCTACACCTTC
cdr3_aa: CATSRDRQGNGYTF

clone_size: -
v_call: TRBV4-3
d_call: -
j_call: TRBJ2-1
cdr3_nt: TGCGCCAGCAGCCAAGGACAGGAACACAGTGAGCAGTTCTTC
cdr3_aa: CASSQGQEHSEQFF

clone_size: -
v_call: TRBV19
d_call: -
j_call: TRBJ1-2
cdr3_nt: TGTGCCAGTAGCCCCCAGTCGGGGGCCGACTATGGCTACACCTTC
cdr3_aa: CASSPQSGADYGYTF

clone_size: -
v_call: TRBV5-1
d_call: TRBD1
j_call: TRBJ1-5
cdr3_nt: TGCGCCAGCAGCCAGGGGGATAGCAATCAGCCCCAGCATTTT
cdr3_aa: CASSQGDSNQPQHF

clone_size: -
v_call: TRBV18
d_call: -
j_call: TRBJ2-3
cdr3_nt: TGTGCCAGCTCACCCGGCAGGGGCGCCACAGATACGCAGTATTTT
cdr3_aa: CASSPGRGATDTQYF

clone_size: few
v_call: TRBV7-2
d_call: -
j_call: TRBJ1-2
cdr3_nt: TGTGCCAGCAGCTTAGGACAGCCATCCCGGGGCTACACCTTC
cdr3_aa: CASSLGQPSRGYTF

clone_size: -
v_call: TRBV6-5
d_call: -
j_call: TRBJ1-1
cdr3_nt: TGTGCCAGCAGTTACTCGAACAGCCAAGCTTTCTTT
cdr3_aa: CASSYSNSQAFF

clone_size: -
v_call: TRBV9
d_call: TRBD2
j_call: TRBJ2-3
cdr3_nt: TGTGCCAGCAGTCGCGGGGGGGCCTCTAACACAGATACGCAGTATTTT
cdr3_aa: CASSRGGASNTDTQYF

clone_size: -
v_call: TRBV6-1
d_call: -
j_call: TRBJ2-7
cdr3_nt: TGTGCCAGCAGCAAATTGTACGAGCAGTACTTC
cdr3_aa: CASSKLYEQYF

clone_size: -
v_call: TRBV6-6
d_call: -
j_call: TRBJ2-3
cdr3_nt: TGTGCCAGCAGTTACCCTATACTAGCTCCCACAGATACGCAGTATTTT
cdr3_aa: CASSYPILAPTDTQYF

clone_size: -
v_call: TRBV19
d_call: TRBD1
j_call: TRBJ1-2
cdr3_nt: TGTGCCAGTAGTAAACGAGGAGGTGGACAGGGTCACCTCTATGGCTACACCTTC
cdr3_aa: CASSKRGGGQGHLYGYTF

clone_size: once
v_call: TRBV6-5
d_call: -
j_call: TRBJ2-7
cdr3_nt: TGTGCCAGCAGGGTACAGGGTTCTACCTCCTACGAGCAGTACTTC
cdr3_aa: CASRVQGSTSYEQYF

clone_size: once
v_call: TRBV30
d_call: -
j_call: TRBJ1-1
cdr3_nt: TGTGCCTGTGGTGAAGCTTTCTTT
cdr3_aa: CACGEAFF

clone_size: -
v_call: TRBV5-1
d_call: -
j_call: TRBJ1-6
cdr3_nt: TGCGCCAGCAGCGGAGGACGGTCTAATTCACCCCTCCACTTT
cdr3_aa: CASSGGRSNSPLHF

clone_size: -
v_call: TRBV15
d_call: -
j_call: TRBJ1-1
cdr3_nt: TGTGCCTCGGGAGGCCTGAACACTGAAGCTTTCTTT
cdr3_aa: CASGGLNTEAFF

clone_size: -
v_call: TRBV27
d_call: -
j_call: TRBJ1-2
cdr3_nt: TGTGCCAGCAGTTCGGGGGCGGGCTATGGCTACACCTTC
cdr3_aa: CASSSGAGYGYTF

clone_size: -
v_call: TRBV7-9
d_call: -
j_call: TRBJ1-3
cdr3_nt: TGTGCCAGCAGCTTTGGCTGGACCGAGGATGGGGGAAACACCATATATTTT
cdr3_aa: CASSFGWTEDGGNTIYF

clone_size: -
v_call: TRBV7-9
d_call: TRBD2
j_call: TRBJ2-2
cdr3_nt: TGTGCCAGCAGCCAGTACCCTACTAGCGGGACCGGGGAGCTGTTTTTT
cdr3_aa: CASSQYPTSGTGELFF

clone_size: -
v_call: TRBV29-1
d_call: -
j_call: TRBJ1-2
cdr3_nt: TGCAGCGTTGAACCAGGGTCGGGCTATGGCTACACCTTC
cdr3_aa: CSVEPGSGYGYTF

clone_size: -
v_call: TRBV5-6
d_call: TRBD1
j_call: TRBJ2-2
cdr3_nt: TGTGCCAGCAGCCCATATGGGACAGGGCGTTCTGGCGGGGAGCTGTTTTTT
cdr3_aa: CASSPYGTGRSGGELFF

clone_size: few
v_call: TRBV9
d_call: TRBD1
j_call: TRBJ2-7
cdr3_nt: TGTGCCAGCAGCCCTGGGACAGGCTACGAGCAGTACTTC
cdr3_aa: CASSPGTGYEQYF

clone_size: few
v_call: TRBV18
d_call: -
j_call: TRBJ1-2
cdr3_nt: TGTGCCAGCTCAAGGGCGGATTCCCACCACTATGGCTACACCTTC
cdr3_aa: CASSRADSHHYGYTF

clone_size: -
v_call: TRBV11-2
d_call: -
j_call: TRBJ2-2
cdr3_nt: TGTGCCAGCATTGGAGGCGGGACCGGGGAGCTGTTTTTT
cdr3_aa: CASIGGGTGELFF

clone_size: -
v_call: TRBV6-5
d_call: TRBD2
j_call: TRBJ2-7
cdr3_nt: TGTGCCAGCAGTTGGGGGGGATACGAGCAGTACTTC
cdr3_aa: CASSWGGYEQYF

clone_size: -
v_call: TRBV6-5
d_call: -
j_call: TRBJ2-1
cdr3_nt: TGTGCCAGCGGTACAGGGACCTACAATGAGCAGTTCTTC
cdr3_aa: CASGTGTYNEQFF

clone_size: -
v_call: TRBV5-1
d_call: -
j_call: TRBJ2-1
cdr3_nt: TGCGCCAGCAGCCCCACCGGGGACGTCGGGCGGGAGCAGTTCTTC
cdr3_aa: CASSPTGDVGREQFF

clone_size: -
v_call: TRBV19
d_call: TRBD2
j_call: TRBJ2-5
cdr3_nt: TGTGCCAGTAGCACGTTTACCCGGACTAGCGGCTACCAAGAGACCCAGTACTTC
cdr3_aa: CASSTFTRTSGYQETQYF

clone_size: -
v_call: TRBV11-3
d_call: -
j_call: TRBJ1-2
cdr3_nt: TGTGCCAGCAGTAGGCCTCGGTTGTTTGGCTACACCTTC
cdr3_aa: CASSRPRLFGYTF

clone_size: few
v_call: TRBV19
d_call: -
j_call: TRBJ1-4
cdr3_nt: TGTGCCAGTAGGTCTTACAGTCCAATGAGAGGGTACGAAAAACTGTTTTTT
cdr3_aa: CASRSYSPMRGYEKLFF

clone_size: -
v_call: TRBV27
d_call: TRBD1
j_call: TRBJ2-1
cdr3_nt: TGTGCCAGCAGTTTATCAGGGGGCGCTGGGGGTGAGCAGTTCTTC
cdr3_aa: CASSLSGGAGGEQFF

clone_size: -
v_call: TRBV4-1
d_call: TRBD1
j_call: TRBJ2-5
cdr3_nt: TGCGCCAGCAGTCATCGGACAGGGCAAGAGACCCAGTACTTC
cdr3_aa: CASSHRTGQETQYF

clone_size: -
v_call: TRBV6-6
d_call: -
j_call: TRBJ1-5
cdr3_nt: TGTGCCAGCAGTTACTCATGGAATCAGCCCCAGCATTTT
cdr3_aa: CASSYSWNQPQHF

clone_size: -
v_call: TRBV7-2
d_call: TRBD2
j_call: TRBJ2-7
cdr3_nt: TGTGCCAGCAGCTTGATAGCGGGGGCCGAGCAGTACTTC
cdr3_aa: CASSLIAGAEQYF

clone_size: -
v_call: TRBV5-1
d_call: TRBD1
j_call: TRBJ2-2
cdr3_nt: TGCGCCAGCAGCCAGGACAGGAGCAACACCGGGGAGCTGTTTTTT
cdr3_aa: CASSQDRSNTGELFF

clone_size: -
v_call: TRBV10-3
d_call: -
j_call: TRBJ1-1
cdr3_nt: TGTGCCATCAGGGGGCTAGCGAACACTGAAGCTTTCTTT
cdr3_aa: CAIRGLANTEAFF

clone_size: -
v_call: TRBV5-1
d_call: TRBD2
j_call: TRBJ2-5
cdr3_nt: TGCGCCAGCAGCACCTCCCCGGGACTAGTGGGAGAGACCCAGTACTTC
cdr3_aa: CASSTSPGLVGETQYF